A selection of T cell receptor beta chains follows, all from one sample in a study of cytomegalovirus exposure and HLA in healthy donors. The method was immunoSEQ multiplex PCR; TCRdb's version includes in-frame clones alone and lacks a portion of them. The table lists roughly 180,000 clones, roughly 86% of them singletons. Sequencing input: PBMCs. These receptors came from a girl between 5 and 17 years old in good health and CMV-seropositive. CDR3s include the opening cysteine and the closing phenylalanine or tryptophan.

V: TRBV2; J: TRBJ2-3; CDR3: CASSERLYF
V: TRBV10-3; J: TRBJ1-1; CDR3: CAISTGGVEAFF
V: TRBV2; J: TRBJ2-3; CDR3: CASSRTSGGRGRTDTQYF
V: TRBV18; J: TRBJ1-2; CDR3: CASSPNRGLSYGYTF
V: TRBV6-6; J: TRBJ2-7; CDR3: CASSYRDSNYEQYF
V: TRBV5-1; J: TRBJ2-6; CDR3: CASSYDSLVANVLTF
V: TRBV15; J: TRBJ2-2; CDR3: CATRPGQTNTGELFF
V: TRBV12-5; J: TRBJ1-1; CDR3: CASGFFQATDTEAFF
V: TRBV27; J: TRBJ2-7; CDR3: CASRLVAGDFYYEQYF
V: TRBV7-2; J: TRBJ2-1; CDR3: CASSSRQGAYNEQFF
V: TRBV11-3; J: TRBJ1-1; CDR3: CASSPGRMNTEAFF
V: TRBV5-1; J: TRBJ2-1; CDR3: CASSPISGGGNNEQFF
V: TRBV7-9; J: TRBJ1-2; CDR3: CASSLASGGDYGYTF
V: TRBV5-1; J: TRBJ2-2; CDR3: CASSLFPSGNTGELFF
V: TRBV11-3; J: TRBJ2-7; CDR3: CASSLGIAYEQYF
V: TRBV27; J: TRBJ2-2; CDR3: CASSLFGGTGTGELFF
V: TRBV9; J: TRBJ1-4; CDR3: CASSPGGSDKKLFF
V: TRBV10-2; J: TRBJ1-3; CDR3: CASSESGRGNTIYF
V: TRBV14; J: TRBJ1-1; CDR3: CASSQEGQRNTEAFF
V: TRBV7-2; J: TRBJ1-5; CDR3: CASSLRAGVVQPQHF
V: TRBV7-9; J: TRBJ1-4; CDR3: CASSRPTGLDGEKLFF
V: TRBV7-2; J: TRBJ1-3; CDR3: CASSLESLRSGNTIYF